This is a list of T cell receptor beta chains from one sample in a study of OX40 agonist ivuxolimab in advanced cancers. Some clones are missing from TCRdb's copy, which holds only in-frame ones; the method was immunoSEQ multiplex PCR. The sample lists 100,000 or so clones, less than 95% occurring once. This specimen consisted of CD4+ or CD8+ T cells sorted from blood, obtained in a trial of the OX40 agonist ivuxolimab. These receptor sequences come from an adult with an advanced solid tumor such as melanoma, head and neck, liver or kidney cancer. The CDR3 runs from the conserved cysteine through the conserved F or W. Fields, in order: clone size, D gene, V gene, J gene, CDR3 DNA, CDR3 protein. D genes are given only for firm matches. The size entry is marked missing in some rows and otherwise reads once, few, many or a size class.

clone_size: NA
d_call: NA
v_call: TRBV18
j_call: TRBJ2-5
cdr3_nt: TGTGCCAGCTCAGCCTCTATGGAGACCCAGTACTTC
cdr3_aa: CASSASMETQYF

clone_size: NA
d_call: TRBD2
v_call: TRBV6-6
j_call: TRBJ2-6
cdr3_nt: TGTGCCAGCACTAGCGGTCTTAGCTCTGGGGCCAACGTCCTGACTTTC
cdr3_aa: CASTSGLSSGANVLTF

clone_size: NA
d_call: NA
v_call: TRBV9
j_call: TRBJ2-3
cdr3_nt: TGTGCCAGCACCCACGACACAGATACGCAGTATTTT
cdr3_aa: CASTHDTDTQYF

clone_size: NA
d_call: TRBD1
v_call: TRBV18
j_call: TRBJ1-5
cdr3_nt: TGTGCCAGCTCACTCCGGGACAGGTATCAGCCCCAGCATTTT
cdr3_aa: CASSLRDRYQPQHF

clone_size: once
d_call: NA
v_call: TRBV7-8
j_call: TRBJ2-5
cdr3_nt: TGTGCCAGCAGCTTACTACAGGGTCCCCAAGAGACCCAGTACTTC
cdr3_aa: CASSLLQGPQETQYF

clone_size: few
d_call: NA
v_call: TRBV1
j_call: TRBJ2-7
cdr3_nt: TGCACCAGCAGCCAAGATGGATTTTACGAGCAGTACTTC
cdr3_aa: CTSSQDGFYEQYF

clone_size: NA
d_call: NA
v_call: TRBV28
j_call: TRBJ1-4
cdr3_nt: TGTGCCAGCAGTCCCGGGGCAATTACTAATGAAAAACTGTTTTTT
cdr3_aa: CASSPGAITNEKLFF

clone_size: NA
d_call: TRBD1
v_call: TRBV7-8
j_call: TRBJ2-2
cdr3_nt: TGTGCCAGCAGCTTAGCGGGGACAGGTTCCGGGGAGCTGTTTTTT
cdr3_aa: CASSLAGTGSGELFF

clone_size: once
d_call: NA
v_call: TRBV29-1
j_call: TRBJ1-1
cdr3_nt: TGCAGCGTTGAACCACAGGGATTCTCGGGAGCTTTCTTT
cdr3_aa: CSVEPQGFSGAFF

clone_size: NA
d_call: NA
v_call: TRBV7-2
j_call: TRBJ1-1
cdr3_nt: TGTGCCAGCAGCAGGGGCCCGAACACTGAAGCTTTCTTT
cdr3_aa: CASSRGPNTEAFF

clone_size: NA
d_call: TRBD2
v_call: TRBV18
j_call: TRBJ2-1
cdr3_nt: TGTGCCAGCTCACCACTAGCGGGAGTGGGAAATGAGCAGTTCTTC
cdr3_aa: CASSPLAGVGNEQFF

clone_size: NA
d_call: NA
v_call: TRBV7-8
j_call: TRBJ1-1
cdr3_nt: TGTGCCAGCAGCTTATTGTCCAGAGAAGAAGCTTTCTTT
cdr3_aa: CASSLLSREEAFF

clone_size: once
d_call: NA
v_call: TRBV30
j_call: TRBJ2-1
cdr3_nt: TGTGCCTGGAACGTAGCGTCTTCCTACAATGAGCAGTTCTTC
cdr3_aa: CAWNVASSYNEQFF

clone_size: NA
d_call: TRBD2
v_call: TRBV27
j_call: TRBJ2-7
cdr3_nt: TGTGCCAGCACCCCTAGAGCGGGAGGCCCCTCCGAGCAGTACTTC
cdr3_aa: CASTPRAGGPSEQYF

clone_size: NA
d_call: TRBD2
v_call: TRBV7-9
j_call: TRBJ2-7
cdr3_nt: TGTGCCAGCACCTTGGCGGGGGGATTCCACGAGCAGTACTTC
cdr3_aa: CASTLAGGFHEQYF

clone_size: NA
d_call: NA
v_call: TRBV5-4
j_call: TRBJ2-7
cdr3_nt: TGTGCCAGCAGCTTCGGGCCGAGCTCCTACGAGCAGTACTTC
cdr3_aa: CASSFGPSSYEQYF

clone_size: NA
d_call: TRBD1
v_call: TRBV9
j_call: TRBJ1-3
cdr3_nt: TGTGCCAGCAGCCCATACAGGGGAAACACCATACATTTT
cdr3_aa: CASSPYRGNTIHF

clone_size: NA
d_call: NA
v_call: TRBV7-8
j_call: TRBJ1-5
cdr3_nt: TGTGCCAGCAGCTTAGGCGGGGGCTTGGGGTTGAAACAGCCCCAGCATTTT
cdr3_aa: CASSLGGGLGLKQPQHF

clone_size: NA
d_call: NA
v_call: TRBV27
j_call: TRBJ1-6
cdr3_nt: TGTGCCAGCAGTTTTTCTGGGCAGAGAAATTCACCCCTCCACTTT
cdr3_aa: CASSFSGQRNSPLHF

clone_size: NA
d_call: NA
v_call: TRBV28
j_call: TRBJ1-1
cdr3_nt: TGTGCCAGCAGTCTAAGGACGACTGAAGCTTTCTTT
cdr3_aa: CASSLRTTEAFF

clone_size: NA
d_call: NA
v_call: TRBV5-6
j_call: TRBJ1-1
cdr3_nt: TGTGCCAGCAGCGTTCTCAGTGTGGGGCGACACACTGAAGCTTTCTTT
cdr3_aa: CASSVLSVGRHTEAFF

clone_size: NA
d_call: TRBD1
v_call: TRBV5-6
j_call: TRBJ2-7
cdr3_nt: TGTGCCAGCAGCTGGACAGGAAACTCCTACGAGCAGTACTTC
cdr3_aa: CASSWTGNSYEQYF

clone_size: NA
d_call: NA
v_call: TRBV6-5
j_call: TRBJ2-7
cdr3_nt: TGTGCCAGCGGGCTAAGCGGGCAGGTCACCTACGAGCAGTACTTC
cdr3_aa: CASGLSGQVTYEQYF

clone_size: NA
d_call: NA
v_call: TRBV5-5
j_call: TRBJ2-3
cdr3_nt: TGTGCCAGCAGCTTCACAGATACGCAGTATTTT
cdr3_aa: CASSFTDTQYF

clone_size: NA
d_call: TRBD1
v_call: TRBV27
j_call: TRBJ1-1
cdr3_nt: TGTGCCAGCAGTTCCCTGGACAGGGGGAACGGTAACACTGAAGCTTTCTTT
cdr3_aa: CASSSLDRGNGNTEAFF

clone_size: NA
d_call: NA
v_call: TRBV7-9
j_call: TRBJ2-3
cdr3_nt: TGTGCCAGCAGCTCCCAGCAGGTGGGCCTCAATACGCAGTATTTT
cdr3_aa: CASSSQQVGLNTQYF

clone_size: few
d_call: NA
v_call: TRBV4-1
j_call: TRBJ1-6
cdr3_nt: TGCGCCAGCAGCCCTGGGAGGCCCGTTCGGATGAATTCACCCCTCCACTTT
cdr3_aa: CASSPGRPVRMNSPLHF

clone_size: NA
d_call: NA
v_call: TRBV6-6
j_call: TRBJ2-7
cdr3_nt: TGTGCCAGCAGTTATGTAGGGGACGAGCAGTACTTC
cdr3_aa: CASSYVGDEQYF

clone_size: many
d_call: NA
v_call: TRBV5-1
j_call: TRBJ2-2
cdr3_nt: TGCGCCAGCAGCTTGGACAGGGTCGCCGGGGAGCTGTTTTTT
cdr3_aa: CASSLDRVAGELFF